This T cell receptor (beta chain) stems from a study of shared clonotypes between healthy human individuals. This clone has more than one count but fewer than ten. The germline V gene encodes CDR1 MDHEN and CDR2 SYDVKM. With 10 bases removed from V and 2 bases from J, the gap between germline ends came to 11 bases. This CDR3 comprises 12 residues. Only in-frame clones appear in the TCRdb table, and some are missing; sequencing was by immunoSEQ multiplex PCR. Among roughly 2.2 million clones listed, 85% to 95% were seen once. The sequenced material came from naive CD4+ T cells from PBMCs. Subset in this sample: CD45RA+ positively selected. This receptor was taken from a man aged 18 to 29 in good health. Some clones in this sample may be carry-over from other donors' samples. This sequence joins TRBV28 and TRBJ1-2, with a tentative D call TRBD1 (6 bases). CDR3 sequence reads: CATGTSNYGYTF. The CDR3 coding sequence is TGTGCCACCGGGACATCAAACTATGGCTACACCTTC.